Below, 19 T cell receptor beta chains from the same sample are listed, as sequenced in a study of blood T cell repertoires in COVID-19. Clones were read by immunoSEQ multiplex PCR, and TCRdb kept only the in-frame ones, dropping some. The sample records roughly 100,000 clones, approximately 79% being singletons. Sequencing used peripheral blood. Receptors were obtained from a woman older than 75 with active or convalescent COVID-19.

The rearrangement links TRBV2 to TRBJ2-1, with D unresolved. Germline V gene lookup returns CDR1 SNHLY and CDR2 FYNNEI. Trimming shortened V by 8 bases and J by 3 bases, and 8 bases separated the two germline ends. The CDR3 extends over 12 amino acids. In DNA form, the CDR3 reads TGTGCCAGCGAGTCGGGCTACAATGAGCAGTTCTTC. This sequence encodes CASESGYNEQFF. Variable domain in full (rest from reference TRBV2 and TRBJ2-1): EPEVTQTPSHQVTQMGQEVILRCVPISNHLYFYWYRQILGQKVEFLVSFYNNEISEKSEIFDDQFSVERPDGSNFTLKIRSTKLEDSAMYFCASESGYNEQFFGPGTRLTVL.

The chain is built from TRBV29-1 and TRBJ1-4, with 8 positions matching TRBD1. Germline V gene lookup returns CDR1 SQVTM and CDR2 ANQGSEA. This CDR3 is 12 amino acids long. V gave up 7 bases and J gave up 7 bases; unmatched junction bases: 5. CDR3 residues: CSARGLGEKLFF. In nucleotides, the CDR3 is TGCAGCGCCAGGGGGCTTGGTGAAAAACTGTTTTTT.

The chain is built from TRBV7-9 and TRBJ2-1; the match to TRBD2 covers 9 bases. From germline, CDR1 is SEHNR and CDR2 FQNEAQ (reference sequence). CDR3 length: 15 amino acids. The ends lost 4 bases at V and 1 base at J; junction bases unmatched: 2. CDR3 bases: TGTGCCAGCAGCTCGACTAGCGGTTCCTACAATGAGCAGTTCTTC. This codes for CASSSTSGSYNEQFF.

V is TRBV10-1 and J is TRBJ2-7; weak D call: TRBD1 (5 bases). Germline V CDR1 and CDR2: WNHNN, SYGVQD (reference sequence). The CDR3 is 14 residues long. Trimming pared 7 bases from V and 0 bases from J, leaving 13 bases between. CDR3 DNA sequence: TGCGCCAGCACCCTGACAGCGAACTCCTACGAGCAGTACTTC. Translated: CASTLTANSYEQYF.

In nucleotides, the CDR3 is TGCGCCAGCAGCTTGGAGCGATCTCCGCGTGAGCAGTTCTTC. Protein sequence: CASSLERSPREQFF. The J gene is TRBJ2-1, the V gene TRBV5-1; the D is unclear. CDR3 length: 14 amino acids. Germline-derived CDR1 and CDR2 are SGHRS and YFSETQ. Trimming took 0 bases from V and 9 from J, leaving 13 bases between them.

The chain joins TRBV19 to TRBJ2-5; D uncertain. Trimming removed 3 bases at V and 5 bases at J, with 10 bases between. The germline V gene has CDR1 LNHDA and CDR2 SQIVND (reference sequence). The CDR3 contains 13 residues. The CDR3 bases are TGTGCCAGTAGTATGGTGGGCCGGGAGACCCAGTACTTC. Amino acids: CASSMVGRETQYF.

The genes are TRBV12-3 or TRBV12-4 and TRBJ1-2; TRBD1 aligns across 7 bases. The CDR3 consists of 13 residues. Unmatched junction bases numbered 14, after V lost 5 bases and J lost 14 bases. The CDR3 DNA sequence: TGTGCCAGCAGTGGGACAGACGGAGTCGGGAAAACCTTC. It yields the protein CASSGTDGVGKTF.

The chain combines TRBV6-2 or TRBV6-3 with TRBJ2-7; the match to TRBD2 covers 14 bases. The CDR3 totals 17 residues. Germline lookup yields CDR1 MNHEY and CDR2 SVGEGT. Trimming at V came to 2 bases and at J to 4 bases, leaving 7 bases not matched to a gene. The CDR3 protein is CASSYSGTSGRRYEQYF. The CDR3 bases are TGTGCCAGCAGTTACAGTGGGACTAGCGGGAGAAGGTACGAGCAGTACTTC.

The chain carries TRBV5-1 and TRBJ2-5, with TRBD1 as a possible D gene (5 bases). Germline V lookup: CDR1 SGHRS, CDR2 YFSETQ. V was cut by 2 bases and J by 4 bases, with 15 bases left in between. There are 15 residues in the CDR3. CDR3 sequence (DNA): TGCGCCAGCAGCTTTGGGGCCGGAACGCGAGAGACCCAGTACTTC. The encoded protein is CASSFGAGTRETQYF.

The rearrangement joins TRBV7-9 to TRBJ2-1; TRBD2 might be the D (5 bases). The germline CDR1 and CDR2 sequences are SEHNR and FQNEAQ (reference sequence). The V end lost 4 bases, the J end lost 7 bases, and 14 bases lay between the germline ends. The CDR3 loop spans 14 amino acids. The DNA of the CDR3 is TGTGCCAGCAGCTCAGACGGGATTGCGAATGAGCAGTTCTTC. Translation: CASSSDGIANEQFF.

On this clone: The DNA is left out, because the CDR3 cannot be placed on it with certainty; the CDR3 is given as TCRdb lists it. This chain joins TRBV2 and TRBJ2-5; TRBD2, the table's D call, was not compared with the DNA. Germline V gene lookup returns CDR1 SNHLY and CDR2 FYNNEI. The CDR3 spans 13 amino acids, including both terminal residues. CDR3 protein: CASSVGEGTSTHF.

This rearrangement joins TRBV7-2 to TRBJ1-2; the D is unclear. From germline, CDR1 is SGHTA and CDR2 FQGNSA. This CDR3 contains 15 residues. V shed 4 bases and J shed 3 bases, with 15 bases lying between them. CDR3 in DNA: TGTGCCAGCAGCTCAAGAGGTTTTCCGCACTATGGCTACACCTTC. This gives the protein CASSSRGFPHYGYTF. The whole variable domain, filled in from reference TRBV7-2 and TRBJ1-2, reads GAGVSQSPSNKVTEKGKDVELRCDPISGHTALYWYRQSLGQGLEFLIYFQGNSAPDKSGLPSDRFSAERTGGSVSTLTIQRTQQEDSAVYLCASSSRGFPHYGYTFGSGTRLTVV.

The V gene is TRBV7-6, the J gene TRBJ2-5; 11 bases match TRBD2. CDR3 length: 15 amino acids. V lost 1 base, J lost 3 bases, and 1 base stayed unmatched. Germline values: CDR1 SGHVS, CDR2 FNYEAQ. The CDR3 sequence is CASSLVGLAEETQYF. CDR3 sequence (DNA): TGTGCCAGCAGCTTAGTGGGACTAGCGGAAGAGACCCAGTACTTC.

This chain links TRBV29-1 with TRBJ1-1; D gene uncertain. This CDR3 has 14 residues. Germline V gene data show CDR1 as SQVTM and CDR2 as ANQGSEA. The V end was cut by 4 bases, the J end by 5 bases, with 17 bases between. The CDR3 loop is CSVVLDWVRTEAFF. The CDR3 region has the DNA TGCAGCGTTGTACTGGATTGGGTGAGGACTGAAGCTTTCTTT.

This chain joins TRBV5-1 and TRBJ2-5; a weak D match, TRBD1 (5 bases). Germline V gives CDR1 SGHRS, CDR2 YFSETQ. V dropped 5 bases and J dropped 7 bases, with 15 bases sitting between them. This CDR3 is built from 13 residues. CDR3 bases: TGCGCCAGCAGACAGGACCCCTCCGGGACCCAGTACTTC. Protein sequence: CASRQDPSGTQYF.

The chain couples TRBV19 to TRBJ1-3; D gene uncertain. Trimming removed 9 bases at V and 0 bases at J, with 15 bases between. The germline gives CDR1 LNHDA, CDR2 SQIVND (reference sequence). The CDR3 runs to 15 residues. This CDR3 is CASQPSHHSGNTIYF. CDR3 DNA: TGTGCCAGCCAACCTAGCCACCACTCTGGAAACACCATATATTTT.

V gene TRBV27 combines with J gene TRBJ2-7; 8 bases match TRBD1. Unmatched junction bases numbered 5, after V lost 5 bases and J lost 2 bases. The CDR3 is 14 residues long. Per the germline V gene, CDR1 is MNHEY and CDR2 is SMNVEV (reference sequence). The CDR3 sequence: CASSTGQGAYEQYF. The DNA for the CDR3 is TGTGCCAGCAGTACCGGACAGGGAGCCTACGAGCAGTACTTC.

The gene calls are TRBV29-1 and TRBJ1-5, with TRBD1 as a possible D gene (6 bases). This CDR3 has 14 residues. Germline V gene sequence: CDR1 SQVTM, CDR2 ANQGSEA. Trimming removed 5 bases from V and 0 bases from J, with 11 bases in between. The CDR3 loop is CSVLDSLSNQPQHF. The CDR3, as DNA: TGCAGCGTTCTGGACAGCCTTAGCAATCAGCCCCAGCATTTT.

The V and J genes are TRBV12-3 or TRBV12-4 and TRBJ1-6; D unclear. This CDR3 is 12 amino acids long. The germline V and J ends were trimmed by 6 bases and 10 bases, with 10 bases remaining between them. The CDR3 loop is CASSPGWSPLHF. CDR3 nucleotides: TGTGCCAGCAGCCCGGGGTGGTCACCCCTCCACTTT.